These 14 T cell receptor beta chains came from one sample sequenced in a study of cytomegalovirus exposure and HLA in healthy donors (dated by TCRdb to 2015 to 2018). Library prep was done by the immunoSEQ multiplex PCR assay. A mixture of 60 forward primers for TCR Vbeta segments and 13 reverse primers for TCR Jbeta segments was used in the multiplex PCR. The clones in this table, taken by TCRdb from immuneACCESS, are in-frame only. Not every clone is retained; where verified, under half of the shortfall comes from an unresolved V gene, and the cause of the rest is unknown. For this sample the table gives 200,000 to 250,000 clones, of which approximately 88% were detected only once. The biggest ten clones account for under 0.85% of the sample. The sequenced material came from PBMCs. These TCRs come from a boy aged 2 to 10 in good health and CMV-seronegative.

This rearrangement joins TRBV11-1 to TRBJ1-2, with a possible D match to TRBD1 (5 bases). Germline CDR1 SGHAT, CDR2 FQDESV (reference sequence). With 4 bases removed from V and 1 base from J, the gap between germline ends came to 10 bases. This CDR3 has 14 residues. The CDR3 here is CASSSGIVNYGYTF. The CDR3 bases are TGTGCCAGCAGCTCAGGGATCGTTAACTATGGCTACACCTTC.

The chain links TRBV5-6 to TRBJ2-3, with TRBD2 matching 10 bases. Germline CDR1 is SGHDT and CDR2 is YYEEEE. With 6 bases clipped from V and 4 bases from J, the junction kept 11 bases outside the gene matches. The CDR3 length is 16 residues. The chain's CDR3 is CASTPGGLAGADTQYF. In nucleotides, the CDR3 is TGTGCCAGCACCCCAGGTGGGCTAGCGGGGGCAGATACGCAGTATTTT.

J is TRBJ2-3 and V is TRBV9; 9 nucleotides align to TRBD2. Germline CDR1 is SGDLS and CDR2 is YYNGEE. This CDR3 spans 15 amino acids. V was pared by 4 bases and J by 2 bases, with 5 bases of the junction left unmatched. The CDR3 nucleotides read TGTGCCAGCAGCAAAAGCGGGGGGTACACAGATACGCAGTATTTT. Protein product: CASSKSGGYTDTQYF.

The chain links TRBV5-1 to TRBJ2-7; TRBD1 might be the D (6 bases). CDR1 and CDR2 from the germline V gene are SGHRS and YFSETQ. CDR3 length equals 16 residues. V dropped 1 base and J dropped 0 bases, with 14 bases sitting between them. This CDR3 is CASSLQGRLSSYEQYF. CDR3 DNA sequence: TGCGCCAGCAGCTTGCAGGGGCGACTGAGCTCCTACGAGCAGTACTTC.

Comment on this clone: At one of its ends the junction is not consistent with the germline gene, which may arise from a read error. The chain joins TRBV29-1 to TRBJ2-3; possible D gene TRBD1, 5 bases. CDR3 length: 14 residues. The germline CDR1 and CDR2 sequences are SQVTM and ANQGSEA. The CDR3, as DNA: TGCAGCGTTGAAGGGGGCGGTAGCACAGATGCGCAGTATTTT. As protein: CSVEGGGSTDAQYF.

As DNA, the CDR3 is TGTGCCAGTAGATCCCTTCCCGGGACAGATAATCAGCCCCAGCATTTT. Translating gives CASRSLPGTDNQPQHF. This chain uses TRBV19 with TRBJ1-5; 7 bases are a match to TRBD1. CDR3 length: 16 residues. V lost 6 bases to trimming and J lost 4 bases; unmatched junction nucleotides: 12. In germline, CDR1 is LNHDA, CDR2 SQIVND (reference sequence).

This chain connects TRBV5-5 to TRBJ2-1, with D tentatively TRBD1 (6 bases). The germline V and J ends were trimmed by 2 bases and 2 bases, with 8 bases remaining between them. The CDR3 has 14 residues. CDR1 is SGHKS and CDR2 is YYEKEE in the germline V gene (reference sequence). CDR3 nucleotide sequence: TGTGCCAGCAGCTTATGGGGGCCCTACAATGAGCAGTTCTTC. Translating it yields CASSLWGPYNEQFF.

The chain joins TRBV21-1 to TRBJ1-5. TRBV21-1 is a pseudogene segment. The CDR3 spans 19 residues. CDR3 DNA: TGTGCCAGCAGCAACGATCCCATGGCGTGCCGCGGAGGCAATCAGCCCCAGCATTTT. Translation gives CASSNDPMACRGGNQPQHF.

The chain carries TRBV6-5 and TRBJ2-5; TRBD1 aligns across 9 bases. V shed 2 bases, J shed 3 bases, and the junction held 7 bases outside the gene matches. Looked up from germline, CDR1 is MNHEY and CDR2 is SVGAGI. The CDR3 totals 16 residues. The CDR3 sequence is CASSYPPGTGKETQYF. The CDR3 DNA is TGTGCCAGCAGTTACCCACCCGGGACAGGGAAAGAGACCCAGTACTTC.

The chain uses TRBV12-5 and TRBJ2-7; 11 bases are a match to TRBD2. The CDR3 spans 16 residues. The germline V gene has CDR1 LGHNT and CDR2 FRNRAP. The V segment lost 0 bases and the J segment 5 bases; nucleotides outside the gene matches: 6. The CDR3 region has the DNA TGTGCTAGTGGTTTGGTAAAGGAACTAGCGGGAGACGAGCAGTACTTC. As protein: CASGLVKELAGDEQYF.

The chain combines TRBV5-1 with TRBJ2-2; weak D call: TRBD1 (5 bases). CDR1 SGHRS and CDR2 YFSETQ come from the germline V gene. The CDR3 spans 14 residues. V lost 0 bases and J 6 bases, leaving 9 bases between the germline ends. Written as DNA, the CDR3 is TGCGCCAGCAGCTTGGCTGGGGCTCCCGGGGAGCTGTTTTTT. This encodes CASSLAGAPGELFF.

This chain connects TRBV5-1 to TRBJ2-5, with 10 nucleotides matching TRBD2. The germline V gene encodes CDR1 SGHRS and CDR2 YFSETQ. CDR3 length: 16 residues. The trim removed 3 bases at V and 1 base at J, leaving 6 bases unmatched. The CDR3 reads CASSSSGGAVQETQYF. As DNA, the CDR3 is TGCGCCAGCAGCTCCAGCGGGGGGGCGGTCCAAGAGACCCAGTACTTC.

The chain uses TRBV29-1 and TRBJ2-1; D perhaps matches TRBD1 (6 bases). V gave up 4 bases and J gave up 8 bases, with 12 bases separating them. Per the germline V gene, CDR1 is SQVTM and CDR2 is ANQGSEA. The CDR3 is made up of 12 amino acids. The CDR3 loop reads CSVAAGVHEQFF. CDR3 nucleotides: TGCAGCGTTGCGGCAGGGGTCCATGAGCAGTTCTTC.

The chain links TRBV6-6 to TRBJ2-7; weak D call: TRBD2 (6 bases). V lost 0 bases to trimming and J lost 4 bases, with 13 bases between them. The CDR3 consists of 15 residues. Per germline, CDR1 MNHNY and CDR2 SVGAGI (reference sequence). The DNA of the CDR3 is TGTGCCAGCAGTTACTCGTCTGTCGCGGGATACGAGCAGTACTTC. The encoded protein is CASSYSSVAGYEQYF.